This TCR beta chain is from a study of CD8+ T cells in alopecia areata. The sequencing template was cDNA reverse transcribed from extracted RNA. The table came from immunoSEQ multiplex PCR; TCRdb's copy has only in-frame clones and leaves some out. Found here are 200,000 to 250,000 clones, more than 45% of them singletons; the top ten hold around 1.6%. The sample's treatment: oral pan-JAK inhibitor, 5-10 mg twice daily. The TCR sequence derives from a human donor with alopecia areata. Source: CD4+ T cells sorted from blood, taken at week 4, from a patient treated with tofacitinib.

In DNA form, the CDR3 reads TGTGCCAGCTCACTCGGCAGGGGGCTTGGCTACACCTTC. Its protein product is CASSLGRGLGYTF. The chain carries TRBV18 and TRBJ1-2; 8 bases match TRBD1. Germline V gene lookup returns CDR1 KGHSH and CDR2 LQKENI. This CDR3 comprises 13 residues. Trimming cost V 4 bases and J 7 bases; bases outside gene matches: 5.